The clone carrying this T cell receptor (beta chain) was observed a handful of times. This sample stems from a study of patients and donors after allogeneic stem cell transplantation. TCRdb independently ran MiXCR on the RT-PCR reads; one entry per CDR3 protein. In the table there are some 880,000 distinct CDR3 sequences, 15% to 20% of which are singletons. Sequenced input: blood, either unsorted or a sorted T cell fraction (not recorded which). The TCR comes from a human donor who was either an allogeneic HSCT recipient or a stem cell or donor lymphocyte infusion donor (not recorded which). It is not recorded whose cells these are; they may come from a transplant donor.

CDR3 residues: CASSQVGQVSSYEQYF. Here the CDR3 DNA reads TGTGCCAGCAGCCAAGTCGGGCAGGTGAGCTCCTACGAGCAGTACTTC. The chain uses TRBV4-2 and TRBJ2-7; D is ambiguous. Germline-derived CDR1 and CDR2 are LGHNA and YNFKEQ. Between the trimmed V and J ends, which lost 1 base and 0 bases, there was a span of 13 bases. The CDR3 is 16 amino acids.